This TCR beta chain appears in the sequencing data of a study of neoadjuvant anti-PD-1 for oral cavity cancer. CDR1 is MNHEY and CDR2 is SVGAGI in the germline V gene. V gave up 0 bases and J gave up 4 bases, with 7 bases separating them. The CDR3 loop spans 14 amino acids. Clones were read by immunoSEQ multiplex PCR, and TCRdb kept only the in-frame ones, dropping some. The repertoire holds more than 25,000 clones, with about 77% as singletons. Time point indicated: after neoadjuvant nivolumab, at surgical resection. V is TRBV6-5 and J is TRBJ2-4, with D possibly TRBD1 on 6 matching bases. The TCR sequence derives from a person aged 35-79 years with oral cavity squamous cell carcinoma. Specimen: PBMCs, collected after nivolumab (anti-PD-1) treatment. The CDR3 DNA sequence: TGTGCCAGCAGTTACTCTGGACAGAAAAACATTCAGTACTTC. Translated, it gives CASSYSGQKNIQYF.